The next 16 T cell receptor beta chains were all read from a single sample in a study of blood T cells in healthy people across ages. It was with a sample-barcoded 5' primer and a J-beta primer mix that a second PCR of roughly 6 to 11 cycles was run. TCRdb called the 5' RACE reads again in MiXCR, with one record for every CDR3 protein. The sample lists about 640,000 distinct CDR3 sequences, roughly 30% occurring once. Specimen: blood. Source of these receptors: a woman aged 80 or over in good health.

Points on this clonotype: One base away lies a much larger clone, so this may be a sequencing read error. The J gene is TRBJ2-4, the V gene TRBV9; D is perhaps TRBD1 (6 bases). Judging by the DNA end, TRBJ2-5 fits better; the J call may be wrong. CDR1 and CDR2 from the germline V gene are SGDLS and YYNGEE. This CDR3 contains 15 residues. The DNA of the CDR3 is TGTGCCAGCAGCCTAGGACAGCAGACCCTAGAGACCCAGTACTTC. Its translation is CASSLGQQTLETQYF.

In its sample, this clonotype was seen many times. The V and J genes are TRBV4-1 and TRBJ2-1; no reliable D call. Trimming pared 3 bases from V and 0 bases from J, leaving 9 bases between. Germline V lookup: CDR1 MGHRA, CDR2 YSYEKL. This CDR3 comprises 15 residues. DNA for the CDR3: TGCGCCAGCAGCCACACGGAGAGCTCCTACAATGAGCAGTTCTTC. It is translated as CASSHTESSYNEQFF.

Only a few counts were recorded for this clonotype. This clone may be a read error of a much larger clone one base away. This chain connects TRBV5-1 to TRBJ2-1, with TRBD2 matching over 11 bases. Trimming removed 0 bases from V and 8 bases from J; junction bases left unmatched: 10. This CDR3 is built from 17 residues. Germline values: CDR1 SGHRS, CDR2 YFSETQ. The CDR3 DNA sequence: TGCGCCAGCAGCTTGGGTAGCGGGGGGGCAGGCGGCCATGAGCAGTTCTTC. Translated: CASSLGSGGAGGHEQFF. The whole variable domain, remainder taken from reference TRBV5-1 and TRBJ2-1, is KAGVTQTPRYLIKTRGQQVTLSCSPISGHRSVSWYQQTPGQGLQFLFEYFSETQRNKGNFPGRFSGRQFSNSRSEMNVSTLELGDSALYLCASSLGSGGAGGHEQFFGPGTRLTVL.

This clonotype was seen only a few times. V and J are TRBV12-3 or TRBV12-4 and TRBJ1-6; D is uncertain. The CDR3 has 14 amino acids. Trimming shortened V by 7 bases and J by 7 bases, and 14 bases separated the two germline ends. Here the CDR3 reads CASTKHLENSPLHF. The CDR3 DNA follows: TGTGCCAGCACCAAGCACCTCGAGAATTCACCCCTCCACTTT.

This clonotype showed up many times. The V call is TRBV29-1, the J call TRBJ2-1, with D possibly being TRBD2 (6 bases). V lost 8 bases and J lost 10, with 15 bases in between. The V gene's germline CDR1 is SQVTM and CDR2 ANQGSEA. This CDR3 has 11 amino acids. CDR3 amino acids: CSTRLDYEQFF. The CDR3 region has the DNA TGCAGCACCAGACTAGACTACGAGCAGTTCTTC.

On this clonotype: A read error is possible here, since a much larger clone lies one base away. The gene calls are TRBV11-2 and TRBJ2-1; 11 bases are shared with TRBD2. The CDR3 extends over 15 amino acids. From germline, CDR1 is SGHAT and CDR2 FQNNGV. CDR3 DNA: TGTGCCAGCAGCTTACGGCTAGCGGGGGGCGATGAGCGGTTCTTC. Residues: CASSLRLAGGDERFF.

This sequence joins TRBV19 and TRBJ1-5; D call uncertain. V shed 0 bases and J shed 4 bases, with 10 bases lying between them. The CDR3 covers 15 residues. The germline V gene encodes CDR1 LNHDA and CDR2 SQIVND (reference sequence). Here the CDR3 reads CASSIDRAGNQPQHF. CDR3 DNA: TGTGCCAGTAGTATAGATCGGGCAGGTAATCAGCCCCAGCATTTT.

There are many counts of this clonotype. DNA for the CDR3: TGCGCCAGCAGCTTTCGACAGGTGGCAGATACGCAGTATTTT. Protein: CASSFRQVADTQYF. The V and J genes are TRBV5-1 and TRBJ2-3, with D tentatively TRBD1 (6 bases). The CDR3 runs to 14 residues. Germline-derived CDR1 and CDR2 are SGHRS and YFSETQ. Trimming removed 2 bases at V and 4 bases at J, with 11 bases between.

The table lists this clonotype with many counts. This chain links TRBV11-2 with TRBJ2-1; the D gene could be TRBD1 or TRBD2 (5 bases each). The CDR3 totals 16 residues. Trimming removed 5 bases from V and 10 bases from J, with 24 bases in between. The germline V gene encodes CDR1 SGHAT and CDR2 FQNNGV. The CDR3 DNA reads as TGTGCCAGCAGCGACCCCGGGACGGATACTACAACCGAGCAGTTCTTC. It yields the protein CASSDPGTDTTTEQFF. Looking up the rest from reference TRBV11-2 and TRBJ2-1 gives the full variable domain: EAGVAQSPRYKIIEKRQSVAFWCNPISGHATLYWYQQILGQGPKLLIQFQNNGVVDDSQLPKDRFSAERLKGVDSTLKIQPAKLEDSAVYLCASSDPGTDTTTEQFFGPGTRLTVL.

Comments on this clonotype: One base away lies a much larger clone, so this may be a sequencing read error. This chain links TRBV5-1 with TRBJ1-2; D possibly corresponds to TRBD1 (5 bases). The V gene lost 3 bases and the J gene lost 8 bases, with 17 bases spanning the gap. This CDR3 has 14 residues. Germline V gives CDR1 SGHRS, CDR2 YFSETQ. As DNA, the CDR3 is TGCGCCAGCAGCTGGGGCTGGCAGGGAGCCGGCTACACCTTC. This translates into CASSWGWQGAGYTF.

This clonotype was counted at least ten times. V gene TRBV9 combines with J gene TRBJ1-2; TRBD1 might be the D (6 bases). Germline CDR1 reads SGDLS; CDR2 reads YYNGEE. This CDR3 is 15 amino acids long. The V gene lost 3 bases and the J gene lost 5 bases, with 17 bases spanning the gap. CDR3 DNA: TGTGCCAGCAGCGCCGGGACAAGGAGGATGTATGGCTACACCTTC. Residues: CASSAGTRRMYGYTF.

On this clonotype itself: With a much larger clone just one base away, this may be a read error. The CDR3 sequence is CASSQDRIAGRREQFF. CDR3 sequence (DNA): TGTGCCAGCAGCCAAGATCGAATAGCGGGGCGGCGCGAGCAGTTCTTC. The chain uses TRBV3-1 and TRBJ2-1; the match to TRBD2 covers 8 bases. There are 16 residues in the CDR3. V lost 0 bases to trimming and J lost 10 bases; unmatched junction nucleotides: 11. Per germline, CDR1 LGHDT and CDR2 YNNKEL (reference sequence).

In this sample, this clonotype turned up once. The CDR3 region is CASKDGPSNQPQHF. The CDR3, as DNA: TGTGCCAGTAAGGACGGTCCCAGCAATCAGCCCCAGCATTTT. The rearrangement links TRBV19 to TRBJ1-5; D is ambiguous. Per the germline V gene, CDR1 is LNHDA and CDR2 is SQIVND (reference sequence). CDR3 length: 14 residues. Trimming stripped 7 bases from V and 1 base from J, with 11 bases between.

This clonotype was seen more than once but under ten times. A much larger clone lies a single base off, so this may be a read error. CDR3 amino acids: CASSRTGGCEEQYF. The DNA for the CDR3 is TGTGCCAGCAGCCGGACAGGGGGCTGTGAGGAGCAGTACTTC. V and J are TRBV7-2 and TRBJ2-4; 11 bases line up with TRBD1. V was pared by 5 bases and J by 13 bases, with 10 bases of the junction left unmatched. Germline V lookup: CDR1 SGHTA, CDR2 FQGNSA. CDR3 length: 14 amino acids.

This clonotype has only a few counts. This chain uses TRBV30 with TRBJ2-7; D may correspond to TRBD1 or TRBD2 (6 bases each). V gave up 2 bases and J gave up 3 bases, with 20 bases separating them. This CDR3 has 16 residues. The V gene's germline CDR1 is GTSNPN and CDR2 SVGIG (reference sequence). Here the CDR3 DNA reads TGTGCCTGGAGTCAATTTGCGAGGAGGGGGATCTACGAGCAGTACTTC. This translates into CAWSQFARRGIYEQYF.

A note on this clonotype: Sequence at one end of the junction differs from germline and may be a read error. The rearrangement joins TRBV24-1 to TRBJ1-5; 7 nucleotides agree with TRBD1. The CDR3 covers 13 residues. Germline assignment: CDR1 KGHDR and CDR2 SFDVKD. The DNA of the CDR3 is TGTGCCACCAGTGGAGGGGGCAAACAGCCCCAGCATTTT. Translated, it gives CATSGGGKQPQHF.